This TCR beta chain was found in a study of Graves' ophthalmopathy and Graves' hyperthyroidism (dated by TCRdb to 2016 to 2019). Study-level background: Peripheral blood was collected at initial diagnosis, prior to any treatment. TCR beta repertoire signatures were used to distinguish Graves' ophthalmopathy from Graves' hyperthyroidism and to predict progression to ophthalmopathy. In total, approximately 130 blood samples were TCR-sequenced: some 43 ophthalmopathy, over 70 hyperthyroidism and some 17 hyperthyroidism-to-ophthalmopathy patients. To explore V-J signatures that distinguish ophthalmopathy from hyperthyroidism, a discovery set of 100 patients was enrolled, made up of about 40 with ophthalmopathy and 57 with stable hyperthyroidism. An independent validation cohort was composed of roughly 19 hyperthyroidism patients and 17 patients who later progressed from hyperthyroidism to ophthalmopathy. T-cell repertoires of thyroid tissue and blood were compared in about 6 hyperthyroidism patients. After sampling, hyperthyroidism patients received methimazole starting at 30 mg daily, and ophthalmopathy patients received high-dose intravenous methylprednisolone. Here is what the overall study found, with its caveats: In validation, the model predicted ophthalmopathy progression with about 71% sensitivity and approximately 75% specificity; 12 predicted patients were CT-confirmed with GO in a median of 6.5 months. Among expanded thyroid clonotypes with frequency above 0.001, most also showed up in blood, which suggests that blood repertoires may reflect the thyroid immune response. Sample size was not predetermined statistically, and investigators were not blinded to group allocation. Ophthalmopathy was separated from stable hyperthyroidism by the 13-signature model with about 89% sensitivity and less than 82% specificity in cross-validation and with 80%/75% in the test set.

For repertoire sequencing, the TCR beta CDR3 regions were amplified from RNA transcripts. The first round of RT-PCR was done with HTBI primers and the Qiagen OneStep RT-PCR kit, and was followed by a second round of multiplex PCR, then size selection and purification. The libraries underwent paired-end sequencing with 100 bp reads on an Illumina HiSeq2000. As for how the authors treated the data: SOAPnuke was used for read processing, and reads with adapters, uncalled bases, a mean Phred below 15, or no exact constant-primer or identifier match were discarded. High-quality paired reads were merged with COPE v1.2.5. Each unique nucleotide sequence was treated as a clonotype, and MiTCR v1.1 was used to align the clonotypes to the IMGT TRB V, D and J references. The analysis was limited to V-J combinations with a frequency above 0.0001, which together covered 99.2% of repertoires. For each V-J combination, a TCR clonal expansion and chaos score was defined as F50 clonal expansion divided by the chaos observed in the TCRdist matrix. Welch's t-statistics and random forest were used to reduce features to approximately 13 V-J combinations, which were fed into a naive Bayes classifier. The similarity between thyroid and blood repertoires was quantified using the Morisita-Horn index. TCRdb trimmed the raw reads at Q25, called clones with MiXCR and kept productive beta chains. Each CDR3 protein gets just one entry, which takes the most common genes and DNA from the rows behind it. Clone size and V and J calls follow TCRdb, not the original study. The sample records 740,000 or so distinct CDR3 sequences, 40% of which are singletons. The top ten clonotypes cover 44% of the sample.

Reading from cysteine to phenylalanine, the CDR3 counts 18 amino acids. Here the CDR3 DNA is all that survives: 54 bases in frame from base 1. Looking up the germline V gene yields CDR1 MGHDK and CDR2 SYGVNS. Relative to germline, V is missing 5 bases and J is missing 0 bases, with 14 bases of the junction outside any gene match. Ophthalmopathy patients were characterized by moderately to severely active disease, a Clinical Activity Score of at least 3, a NOSPECS grade of at least 4, and a disease duration under 3 months. Anyone with other autoimmune diseases, uncontrolled infections, pregnancy or lactation was excluded from the study. Clinical symptoms, serum thyroxine, TRAb, thyroid ultrasound and orbital computed tomography were used for diagnosis. Ficoll-Paque density gradient centrifugation was used to isolate PBMCs from 10 ml of fresh peripheral blood. Trizol reagent was used to extract the total RNA, and its quality was then checked on an Agilent 2100 Bioanalyzer.

As regards this clonotype: The antigen it recognizes is unknown. No base quality values were provided; no much bigger clone lies one nucleotide off.

The rearrangement joined TRBV25-1 to TRBJ2-7, with TRBD2 identical over 9 junction bases. The sequencing sample was made of peripheral blood. This sequence was found in an adult man with Graves' ophthalmopathy. This receptor has the CDR3 CASSSRGAGGRSSYEQYF. Here is the DNA: TGTGCCAGCAGTTCCAGGGGCGCGGGAGGGAGGAGCTCCTACGAGCAGTACTTC.